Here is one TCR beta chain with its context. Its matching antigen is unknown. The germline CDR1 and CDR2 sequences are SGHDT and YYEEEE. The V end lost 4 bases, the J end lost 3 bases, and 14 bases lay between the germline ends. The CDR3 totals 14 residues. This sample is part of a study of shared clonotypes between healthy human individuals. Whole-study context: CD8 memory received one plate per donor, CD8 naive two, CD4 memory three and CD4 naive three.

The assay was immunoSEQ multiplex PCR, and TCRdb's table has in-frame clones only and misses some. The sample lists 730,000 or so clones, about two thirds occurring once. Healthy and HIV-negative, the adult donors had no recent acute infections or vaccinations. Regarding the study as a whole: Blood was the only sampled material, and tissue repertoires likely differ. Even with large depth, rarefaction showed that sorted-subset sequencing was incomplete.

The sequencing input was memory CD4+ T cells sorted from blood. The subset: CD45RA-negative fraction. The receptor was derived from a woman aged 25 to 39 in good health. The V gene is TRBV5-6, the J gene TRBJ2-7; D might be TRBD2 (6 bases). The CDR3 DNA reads TGTGCCAGCAGCCCGGTCACGGGAGACTACGAGCAGTACTTC. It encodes CASSPVTGDYEQYF.